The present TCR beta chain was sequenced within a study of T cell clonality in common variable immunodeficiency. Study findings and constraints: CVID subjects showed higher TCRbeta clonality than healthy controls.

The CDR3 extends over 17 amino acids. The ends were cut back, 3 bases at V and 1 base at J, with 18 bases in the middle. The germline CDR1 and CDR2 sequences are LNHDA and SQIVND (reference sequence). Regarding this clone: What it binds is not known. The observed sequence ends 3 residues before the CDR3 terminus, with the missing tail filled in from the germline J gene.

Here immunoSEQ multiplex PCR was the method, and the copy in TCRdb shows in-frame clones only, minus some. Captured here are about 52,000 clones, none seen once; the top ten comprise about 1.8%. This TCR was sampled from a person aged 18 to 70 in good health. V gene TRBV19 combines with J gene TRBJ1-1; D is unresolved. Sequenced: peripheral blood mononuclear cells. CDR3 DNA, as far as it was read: TGTGCCAGTAGTATTATTTTCCAGGTTGGAAAGAACACTGAA. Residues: CASSIIFQVGKNTE. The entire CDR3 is CASSIIFQVGKNTEAFF.